This paragraph covers one T cell receptor (beta chain) sequence. What it binds is not known. This sample is drawn from a study of T cells in Graves' hyperthyroidism and ophthalmopathy. Looking at the study overall: Upon initial diagnosis and before any treatment, peripheral blood was collected.

Notes on the study in general: Blood also held most thyroid clonotypes expanded beyond 0.001.

Recently diagnosed hyperthyroidism of less than 2 months' duration affected patients aged 18 to 65. V was clipped by 4 bases and J by 5 bases, with 14 bases between them. Germline V gene lookup returns CDR1 SGHTA and CDR2 FQGNSA. CDR3 length: 14 residues. Amplification targeted TCR beta CDR3 regions from RNA transcripts. Initially, a first-round RT-PCR of the TCR CDR3 employed the HTBI primer set. TCRdb passed the multiplex PCR reads through MiXCR, listing each CDR3 protein once. The sample holds around 800,000 distinct CDR3 sequences; roughly 40% are singletons and the top ten take 8.9%. The source is a man younger than 35 with Graves' hyperthyroidism. This chain uses TRBV7-2 with TRBJ1-2; D call uncertain. The specimen was blood. The CDR3 region has the DNA TGTGCCAGCAGCTCCTCCGGGTCTGATTATGGCTACACCTTC. Amino acids: CASSSSGSDYGYTF.